The 22 T cell receptor beta chains presented below share a single source sample, sequenced in a study of T cell responses to AZD1222 COVID-19 vaccine. Method: immunoSEQ multiplex PCR; TCRdb's copy keeps in-frame clones and lacks some. In the table there are some 140,000 clones, approximately 92% of which are singletons. Sequencing was performed on peripheral blood, taken on day 0 of AZD1222 vaccination. The receptors come from an adult in good health.

This clone was observed once. V usage is TRBV3-1 (or the pseudogene TRBV3-2) and J usage is TRBJ1-1; the D is unclear. The germline V and J ends were trimmed by 7 bases and 7 bases, with 10 bases remaining between them. The CDR3 extends over 11 amino acids. Germline V gene lookup returns CDR1 LGHDT and CDR2 YNNKEL (reference sequence). DNA for the CDR3: TGTGCCAGCAAGGGCGGGAGTGAAGCTTTCTTT. Its translation is CASKGGSEAFF.

V is TRBV6-5 and J is TRBJ2-7, with D possibly matching TRBD2 (6 bases). The length of the CDR3 is 14 residues. Deletions cut 7 bases from V and 2 bases from J, with 15 bases between. CDR1 and CDR2 (germline): MNHEY, SVGAGI. CDR3 sequence reads: CASIDTGVAYEQYF. CDR3 nucleotide sequence: TGTGCCAGCATAGACACGGGGGTGGCCTACGAGCAGTACTTC.

This clone was detected only once. J is TRBJ1-1 and V is TRBV5-1; D is uncertain. Germline-derived CDR1 and CDR2 are SGHRS and YFSETQ. V shed 0 bases and J shed 1 base, with 10 bases lying between them. The CDR3 totals 15 residues. CDR3 bases: TGCGCCAGCAGCTTGGGCCGGAGTGGGAACACTGAAGCTTTCTTT. Protein: CASSLGRSGNTEAFF.

This chain joins TRBV6-1 and TRBJ2-7; TRBD2 is a possible D gene (6 bases). The CDR3 spans 15 residues. Germline V CDR1 and CDR2: MNHNS, SASEGT. V was trimmed by 0 bases and J by 4 bases, leaving 13 bases between them. CDR3 amino acids: CASSEAPRAGYEQYF. CDR3 sequence (DNA): TGTGCCAGCAGTGAAGCTCCAAGGGCGGGATACGAGCAGTACTTC.

The rearrangement uses TRBV30 and TRBJ2-7, with D possibly TRBD1 on 5 matching bases. The CDR3 spans 13 residues. The V end lost 2 bases, the J end lost 1 base, and 9 bases lay between the germline ends. The germline V gene has CDR1 GTSNPN and CDR2 SVGIG (reference sequence). CDR3 in amino acids: CAWSRDRSYEQYF. The CDR3 DNA is TGTGCCTGGAGTAGAGACAGATCCTACGAGCAGTACTTC.

The rearrangement uses TRBV5-4 and TRBJ2-3, with TRBD1 matching over 8 bases. The V gene end was trimmed by 6 bases and the J gene end by 4 bases; junction bases not matched to a gene: 7. Germline V gene lookup returns CDR1 SGHNT and CDR2 YYREEE (reference sequence). The CDR3 length is 14 residues. The CDR3 DNA reads TGTGCCAGCAACCCAGACAGGGGTGCAGATACGCAGTATTTT. It codes for CASNPDRGADTQYF. The entire variable domain, with the rest obtained from reference TRBV5-4 and TRBJ2-3, is as follows: ETGVTQSPTHLIKTRGQQVTLRCSSQSGHNTVSWYQQALGQGPQFIFQYYREEENGRGNFPPRFSGLQFPNYSSELNVNALELDDSALYLCASNPDRGADTQYFGPGTRLTVL.

The chain carries TRBV29-1 and TRBJ1-2; possibly TRBD1 for D (5 bases). The germline V and J ends were trimmed by 0 bases and 5 bases, with 16 bases remaining between them. CDR3 length: 15 residues. CDR1 is SQVTM, CDR2 ANQGSEA, per germline. CDR3 DNA: TGCAGCGTTGAAGATCAAACCCCGGGGGGGTATGGCTACACCTTC. It is translated as CSVEDQTPGGYGYTF.

V is TRBV21-1 and J is TRBJ1-6; no check of the table's D call, TRBD1, against the DNA was made. TRBV21-1 is shown as a pseudogene. CDR3 size: 16 residues. The CDR3 coding sequence is TGTGCCAGCAGCAAGGGGACAGTGGGGACCTATTCACCCCTCCACTTT. Its translation: CASSKGTVGTYSPLHF.

The rearrangement uses TRBV12-3 or TRBV12-4 and TRBJ2-5; D is possibly TRBD2 (7 bases). This CDR3 has 13 amino acids. V was pared by 8 bases and J by 5 bases, with 15 bases between. CDR3 region: CASRGGGPETQYF. CDR3 nucleotides: TGTGCCAGCCGAGGGGGGGGCCCCGAGACCCAGTACTTC.

The V call is TRBV10-3, the J call TRBJ1-4; TRBD1 matches 10 bases. In germline, CDR1 is ENHRY, CDR2 SYGVKD. The CDR3 covers 13 residues. V lost 10 bases to trimming and J lost 6 bases; unmatched junction nucleotides: 5. CDR3 DNA: TGTGCCACAGGACAGGGGGATTATGAAAAACTGTTTTTT. It translates to CATGQGDYEKLFF.

The V gene is TRBV11-3, the J gene TRBJ2-5, with D unclear. The CDR3 has 16 amino acids. V was shortened by 0 bases and J by 5 bases, with 16 bases between the two germline ends. Germline V gene data show CDR1 as SGHNT and CDR2 as YENEEA. CDR3 loop: CASSLDSAQPLETQYF. CDR3 DNA: TGTGCCAGCAGCTTAGATTCCGCTCAACCCCTCGAGACCCAGTACTTC.

By proportion, this clone is medium-sized. This rearrangement joins TRBV15 to TRBJ1-1; 8 positions match TRBD1. V gave up 2 bases and J gave up 5 bases; unmatched junction bases: 4. Per germline, CDR1 LNHNV and CDR2 YYDKDF (reference sequence). The CDR3 has 14 amino acids. In DNA, the CDR3 is TGTGCCACCAGCAGACAGGGGGCGAGGACTGAAGCTTTCTTT. Translation: CATSRQGARTEAFF. Together with reference TRBV15 and TRBJ1-1, the CDR3 gives the full variable domain: DAMVIQNPRYQVTQFGKPVTLSCSQTLNHNVMYWYQQKSSQAPKLLFHYYDKDFNNEADTPDNFQSRRPNTSFCFLDIRSPGLGDTAMYLCATSRQGARTEAFFGQGTRLTVV.

This chain uses TRBV5-1 with TRBJ2-1; a possible D gene is TRBD2 (7 bases). V was pared by 4 bases and J by 4 bases, with 15 bases between. The germline V gene encodes CDR1 SGHRS and CDR2 YFSETQ. The CDR3 loop spans 15 amino acids. CDR3 in DNA: TGCGCCAGCAGCCCCGGAGGGGGGGCATACAATGAGCAGTTCTTC. Residues: CASSPGGGAYNEQFF.

The chain recombines TRBV6-2 or TRBV6-3 with TRBJ2-2; 14 positions match TRBD2. With 1 base clipped from V and 2 bases from J, the junction kept 6 bases outside the gene matches. The CDR3 runs to 19 residues. Germline values: CDR1 MNHEY, CDR2 SVGEGT. The CDR3 region has the DNA TGTGCCAGCAGTTACTACTGGACTAGCGGGAGGTCCAACACCGGGGAGCTGTTTTTT. This codes for CASSYYWTSGRSNTGELFF.

Here the CDR3 reads CASSDDMEFYSNQPQHF. The CDR3 DNA reads TGTGCCAGCTCGGACGACATGGAATTCTATAGCAATCAGCCCCAGCATTTT. This chain connects TRBV18 to TRBJ1-5, with unresolved D. Germline-derived CDR1 and CDR2 are KGHSH and LQKENI. There are 17 residues in the CDR3. Trimming removed 6 bases at V and 0 bases at J, with 18 bases between.

The chain recombines TRBV5-4 with TRBJ2-3, with D possibly TRBD1 on 5 matching bases. Germline-derived CDR1 and CDR2 are SGHNT and YYREEE (reference sequence). The CDR3 length is 11 residues. Trimming left V 2 bases short and J 8 bases short, with 6 bases between. CDR3 region: CASSFQGTQYF. In DNA, the CDR3 is TGTGCCAGCAGCTTTCAGGGTACGCAGTATTTT.

This chain connects TRBV3-1 (or the pseudogene TRBV3-2) to TRBJ1-2; tentative D call: TRBD1 (5 bases). Trimming pared 1 base from V and 8 bases from J, leaving 14 bases between. Germline CDR1 is LGHDT and CDR2 is YNNKEL (reference sequence). The CDR3 covers 14 residues. The CDR3 bases are TGTGCCAGCAGCCAAGTCGTGGACGGGGGAGGCTACACCTTC. Translating it yields CASSQVVDGGGYTF.

This chain joins TRBV4-3 and TRBJ1-2; D is unresolved. The germline V gene encodes CDR1 LGHNA and CDR2 YSLEER. This CDR3 is built from 15 residues. V lost 0 bases and J lost 4, with 12 bases in between. As DNA, the CDR3 is TGCGCCAGCAGCCAAGATCGACCCACGCTCTATGGCTACACCTTC. This codes for CASSQDRPTLYGYTF.

The chain uses TRBV19 and TRBJ2-3, with 7 bases that match TRBD1. Trimming took 1 base from V and 1 from J; bases not matched to a gene: 2. CDR3 size: 15 residues. Germline CDR1 and CDR2: LNHDA and SQIVND (reference sequence). Here the CDR3 reads CASSIGGGGTDTQYF. CDR3 in DNA: TGTGCCAGTAGTATAGGAGGGGGCGGCACAGATACGCAGTATTTT.

The rearrangement joins TRBV7-2 to TRBJ1-4; D is unclear. Between the trimmed V and J ends, which lost 5 bases and 3 bases, there was a span of 10 bases. The CDR3 is 14 residues long. Germline CDR1 reads SGHTA; CDR2 reads FQGNSA. CDR3 residues: CASSRTGANEKLFF. Here the CDR3 DNA reads TGTGCCAGCAGCAGGACGGGAGCTAATGAAAAACTGTTTTTT.

The genes are TRBV4-1 and TRBJ1-5, with D unclear. Germline V gene sequence: CDR1 MGHRA, CDR2 YSYEKL. V was trimmed by 4 bases and J by 3 bases, leaving 13 bases between them. The CDR3 contains 15 residues. CDR3 in amino acids: CASSPGDALNQPQHF. The CDR3 nucleotides are TGCGCCAGCAGCCCTGGAGATGCACTCAATCAGCCCCAGCATTTT.

This sequence joins TRBV5-1 and TRBJ1-2; D is unresolved. The CDR3 loop spans 12 amino acids. Looked up from germline, CDR1 is SGHRS and CDR2 is YFSETQ. The germline V and J ends were trimmed by 0 bases and 8 bases, with 8 bases remaining between them. CDR3 sequence: CASSLEREGYTF. The CDR3 region has the DNA TGCGCCAGCAGCTTGGAGAGGGAAGGCTACACCTTC. The full variable domain, rest sourced from reference TRBV5-1 and TRBJ1-2, is KAGVTQTPRYLIKTRGQQVTLSCSPISGHRSVSWYQQTPGQGLQFLFEYFSETQRNKGNFPGRFSGRQFSNSRSEMNVSTLELGDSALYLCASSLEREGYTFGSGTRLTVV.